This TCR beta chain was documented in a study of CXCR3-negative and CXCR3-positive naive CD8 T cells. Study-wide results and limits: Greater hydrophobicity was found in TRB CDR3s of CXCR3-positive naive cells than of CXCR3-negative naive cells. Naive cells, whether CXCR3-negative or CXCR3-positive, had similar TRBV-TRBJ usage, while memory cells differed.

In regard to this clonotype: Its antigen is currently unknown.

TRB cDNA was prepared as libraries by UMI-labeled 5' RACE. From the 5' RACE reads, TCRdb lists one entry per CDR3 protein and no DNA. This table lists roughly 130,000 distinct CDR3 sequences. Germline assignment: CDR1 SGHVS and CDR2 FQNEAQ. The CDR3 is made up of 15 amino acids. The J gene is TRBJ2-3, the V gene TRBV7-8; the D gene TCRdb calls, TRBD2, cannot be checked with no DNA. The receptor's source is a human donor in good health. Some clones in this sample may be carry-over from other donors' samples. The sequenced sample consisted of naive CXCR3+ CD8+ T cells from blood. Subset denoted: CD45RO-CCR7+CD27+CD95- naive CD8+ T cells expressing CXCR3 (TNR3+). Here the CDR3 reads CASSPGTSATDTQYF.